This T cell receptor (beta chain) came from a study of OX40 agonist ivuxolimab in advanced cancers. Turning to the study itself: Prior therapy, whether anti-PD-1, anti-PD-L1 or anti-CTLA-4, was allowed, and about 39% had some.

Overall study results and limits: Also present in some nonresponders was a low level of normalized T-cell clonal expansion. CD8+ T cells showed, on average, more clonal expansion than CD4+ cells.

In regard to this clone: Its antigen is undetermined.

Assay: immunoSEQ multiplex PCR; the TCRdb copy retains only in-frame clones and omits some. The sample lists approximately 79,000 clones; 94% were seen once. The source material was CD4+ or CD8+ T cells sorted from blood, sampled in a trial of the OX40 agonist ivuxolimab. The TCR originated in an adult with an advanced solid tumor such as melanoma, head and neck, liver or kidney cancer.

The CDR3 sequence is CASTPTNYWGYEQYF. The CDR3 nucleotides are TGTGCCAGCACCCCAACCAACTACTGGGGGTACGAGCAGTACTTC. The chain is built from TRBV6-5 and TRBJ2-7; D may match TRBD1 or TRBD2 (5 bases each). V gave up 7 bases and J gave up 4 bases, with 20 bases separating them. The CDR3 is made up of 15 amino acids. Germline V gene lookup returns CDR1 MNHEY and CDR2 SVGAGI.